The sequence of this T cell receptor (beta chain) was determined in a study of cytomegalovirus exposure and HLA in healthy donors. The donors were members of the validation cohort, which comprised 90 to 150 subjects and was separate from the first cohort of roughly 700 subjects. With regard to this clone: Its specificity is not known.

Study outcomes and limitations: Cytomegalovirus association was listed for about 180 TCR beta chains.

Germline-derived CDR1 and CDR2 are KGHSH and LQKENI. The CDR3 loop spans 13 amino acids. V lost 5 bases and J 5 bases, leaving 9 bases between the germline ends. Clones were read by immunoSEQ multiplex PCR, and TCRdb kept only the in-frame ones, dropping some. The repertoire holds about 160,000 clones, with approximately 86% as singletons. The source of this sequence is a woman aged 18-35 years in good health and CMV-seronegative. The chain has TRBV18 and TRBJ2-2; D is uncertain. Sequenced input: PBMCs. The CDR3 DNA follows: TGTGCCAGCTCAAGTTTTAGAACCGGGGAGCTGTTTTTT. This sequence encodes CASSSFRTGELFF.